This is a list of T cell receptor beta chains from one sample in a study of regulatory T cells in long-lasting Graves disease. MiXCR was run by TCRdb on the multiplex PCR reads, yielding one entry per CDR3 protein. This table holds fewer than 650,000 distinct CDR3 sequences, about 15% found once. These data were also filed under a second study, of T cells in Graves' hyperthyroidism and ophthalmopathy.

Material: peripheral blood mononuclear cells (PBMCs), obtained at new diagnosis, from a patient treated with antithyroid drugs. Every receptor here comes from a woman younger than 45 with Graves disease. Each CDR3 is given with its conserved first and last residue. Each record gives: clone size, D gene, J gene, V gene, CDR3 protein, CDR3 DNA. A D gene is named only where the DNA matches it firmly. For some rows the clone size is stated as once, few or many, or as a class when expanded; others skip it.

-	-	TRBJ2-6	TRBV18	CASSPVVSSGANVLTF	TGTGCCAGCTCACCGGTCGTCTCGTCCGGGGCCAACGTCCTGACTTTC
many	-	TRBJ1-1	TRBV18	CASSPKVGPGEAFF	TGTGCCAGCTCTCCCAAAGTAGGTCCGGGTGAAGCTTTCTTT
many	-	TRBJ1-1	TRBV2	CASSDLPRPEAFF	TGTGCCAGCAGTGATCTGCCTAGACCTGAAGCTTTCTTT
-	-	TRBJ1-2	TRBV9	CASSPVRETNYGYTF	TGTGCCAGCAGCCCAGTAAGGGAGACTAACTATGGCTACACCTTC
few	TRBD1	TRBJ1-6	TRBV20-1	CSARSRTGANSPPHF	TGCAGTGCTAGATCCCGGACAGGGGCGAATTCACCCCCCCACTTT
few	-	TRBJ2-7	TRBV4-1	CASSHGELYEQYF	TGCGCCAGCAGCCACGGGGAACTTTACGAGCAGTACTTC
many	-	TRBJ2-5	TRBV29-1	CSVARLEETQYF	TGCAGCGTTGCCCGACTAGAGGAGACCCAGTACTTC
few	-	TRBJ2-2	TRBV30	CAWRVSGELFF	TGTGCCTGGCGGGTTTCCGGGGAGCTGTTTTTT
many	-	TRBJ1-1	TRBV2	CASSELGVANTEAFF	TGTGCCAGCAGTGAACTAGGAGTAGCGAACACTGAAGCTTTCTTT
-	TRBD2	TRBJ2-3	TRBV2	CASSYKRERRRGTDTQYF	TGTGCCAGCAGCTATAAGCGGGAGCGGCGAAGGGGCACAGATACGCAGTATTTT
many	-	TRBJ1-2	TRBV11-2	CASSFRGMDYGYTF	TGTGCCAGCAGCTTTAGGGGAATGGACTATGGCTACACCTTC
-	TRBD1	TRBJ2-1	TRBV19	CASSRDRNNEQFF	TGTGCCAGTAGTCGGGACAGGAACAATGAGCAGTTCTTC
-	-	TRBJ1-4	TRBV12-3/TRBV12-4	CASSLQGKKLFF	TGTGCCAGCAGTTTACAGGGGAAAAAACTGTTTTTT
many	TRBD2	TRBJ2-7	TRBV6-2/TRBV6-3	CASSGSGADSYEQYF	TGTGCCAGCAGTGGTAGCGGGGCCGATTCCTACGAGCAGTACTTC
-	TRBD2	TRBJ2-1	TRBV3-1	CASSRPGTSGRNNEQFF	TGTGCCAGCAGCCGCCCCGGGACTAGCGGGAGAAACAATGAGCAGTTCTTC
-	-	TRBJ2-5	TRBV12-5	CASGLAPTGTQYF	TGTGCTAGTGGTTTAGCCCCGACGGGGACCCAGTACTTC
many	-	TRBJ1-4	TRBV12-3/TRBV12-4	CASRPETPSGEKLFF	TGTGCCAGCAGACCTGAGACACCTTCAGGTGAAAAACTGTTTTTT
-	-	TRBJ2-1	TRBV5-8	CASSFDRGGNEQFF	TGTGCCAGCAGCTTTGATAGGGGAGGAAATGAGCAGTTCTTC
many	-	TRBJ2-5	TRBV11-2	CASSTRLDRRETQYF	TGTGCCAGCAGCACCAGATTGGACCGTCGAGAGACCCAGTACTTC
many	-	TRBJ2-3	TRBV5-1	CASSYDWGDTQYF	TGCGCCAGCAGCTATGACTGGGGCGATACGCAGTATTTT
few	-	TRBJ2-5	TRBV2	CASSPRGKRIQETQYF	TGTGCCAGCAGTCCAAGAGGAAAGCGAATCCAAGAGACCCAGTACTTC
-	-	TRBJ1-4	TRBV9	CASSPTRSGAVEKLFF	TGTGCCAGCAGCCCCACGAGGTCGGGGGCCGTCGAAAAACTGTTTTTT
few	TRBD2	TRBJ2-1	TRBV10-3	CAIKAGGSHEQFF	TGTGCCATCAAGGCGGGAGGTTCCCATGAGCAGTTCTTC
many	TRBD1	TRBJ1-1	TRBV12-3/TRBV12-4	CASSLGRQGPEAFF	TGTGCCAGCAGTTTAGGCAGACAGGGCCCTGAAGCTTTCTTT
few	-	TRBJ2-3	TRBV20-1	CSARYLGTDTQYF	TGCAGTGCTAGATATCTGGGCACAGATACGCAGTATTTT
-	-	TRBJ1-2	TRBV7-9	CASSSKQGFYGYTF	TGTGCCAGCAGCTCTAAGCAGGGCTTCTATGGCTACACCTTC
many	-	TRBJ2-7	TRBV29-1	CSVEDRSRYEQYF	TGCAGCGTTGAAGATCGATCTCGCTACGAGCAGTACTTC
few	TRBD1	TRBJ1-2	TRBV25-1	CASSDEDPGQLSFYGYTF	TGTGCCAGCAGTGATGAAGACCCGGGACAGCTTTCCTTCTATGGCTACACCTTC
-	TRBD1	TRBJ1-1	TRBV5-1	CASSIIPNRGGGTEAFF	TGCGCCAGCAGCATAATCCCTAACAGGGGAGGGGGAACTGAAGCTTTCTTT
few	-	TRBJ1-4	TRBV20-1	CSARDRAGAIIEKLFF	TGCAGTGCTAGAGATAGGGCAGGAGCTATCATTGAAAAACTGTTTTTT
few	-	TRBJ2-1	TRBV18	CASSPGYRDGEQFF	TGTGCCAGCTCACCAGGGTACAGGGACGGTGAGCAGTTCTTC
-	-	TRBJ2-2	TRBV3-1	CASSQAVGELFF	TGTGCCAGCAGCCAAGCGGTCGGGGAGCTGTTTTTT
many	-	TRBJ2-7	TRBV29-1	CSVLGDGAIYEQYF	TGCAGCGTTTTGGGGGACGGTGCCATCTACGAGCAGTACTTC
-	-	TRBJ2-5	TRBV19	CASSIRSTPVREETQYF	TGTGCCAGTAGTATCCGCTCGACCCCGGTAAGGGAGGAGACCCAGTACTTC
many	TRBD1	TRBJ1-4	TRBV24-1	CATRTERGRREKLFF	TGTGCCACCAGGACTGAGAGGGGGCGAAGGGAAAAACTGTTTTTT
many	-	TRBJ2-1	TRBV28	CASLPGASAGFSYNEQFF	TGTGCCAGCCTACCCGGGGCCAGCGCGGGCTTCTCCTACAATGAGCAGTTCTTC
few	-	TRBJ2-3	TRBV5-1	CASSFVSGPADTQYF	TGTGCCAGCAGCTTTGTAAGCGGTCCGGCAGATACGCAGTATTTT
many	-	TRBJ1-1	TRBV6-1	CATTRIGTMNTEAFF	TGTGCCACCACTCGCATCGGGACCATGAACACTGAAGCTTTCTTT
many	TRBD1	TRBJ2-7	TRBV28	CASRKTGTYEQYF	TGTGCCAGCAGGAAGACAGGGACCTACGAGCAGTACTTC
many	-	TRBJ1-1	TRBV18	CASSPQGVGTEAFF	TGTGCCAGCTCACCCCAAGGGGTCGGGACTGAAGCTTTCTTT
many	TRBD1	TRBJ2-7	TRBV7-6	CASSLGDRGTQQYF	TGTGCCAGCAGCTTGGGGGACAGGGGAACCCAGCAGTACTTC
-	TRBD2	TRBJ2-7	TRBV20-1	CSAKIGTSSYEQYF	TGCAGTGCCAAGATCGGGACTAGCTCCTACGAGCAGTACTTC
-	TRBD2	TRBJ2-1	TRBV5-1	CASRITSESKNEQFF	TGCGCCAGCAGGATAACTAGCGAATCGAAAAATGAGCAGTTCTTC